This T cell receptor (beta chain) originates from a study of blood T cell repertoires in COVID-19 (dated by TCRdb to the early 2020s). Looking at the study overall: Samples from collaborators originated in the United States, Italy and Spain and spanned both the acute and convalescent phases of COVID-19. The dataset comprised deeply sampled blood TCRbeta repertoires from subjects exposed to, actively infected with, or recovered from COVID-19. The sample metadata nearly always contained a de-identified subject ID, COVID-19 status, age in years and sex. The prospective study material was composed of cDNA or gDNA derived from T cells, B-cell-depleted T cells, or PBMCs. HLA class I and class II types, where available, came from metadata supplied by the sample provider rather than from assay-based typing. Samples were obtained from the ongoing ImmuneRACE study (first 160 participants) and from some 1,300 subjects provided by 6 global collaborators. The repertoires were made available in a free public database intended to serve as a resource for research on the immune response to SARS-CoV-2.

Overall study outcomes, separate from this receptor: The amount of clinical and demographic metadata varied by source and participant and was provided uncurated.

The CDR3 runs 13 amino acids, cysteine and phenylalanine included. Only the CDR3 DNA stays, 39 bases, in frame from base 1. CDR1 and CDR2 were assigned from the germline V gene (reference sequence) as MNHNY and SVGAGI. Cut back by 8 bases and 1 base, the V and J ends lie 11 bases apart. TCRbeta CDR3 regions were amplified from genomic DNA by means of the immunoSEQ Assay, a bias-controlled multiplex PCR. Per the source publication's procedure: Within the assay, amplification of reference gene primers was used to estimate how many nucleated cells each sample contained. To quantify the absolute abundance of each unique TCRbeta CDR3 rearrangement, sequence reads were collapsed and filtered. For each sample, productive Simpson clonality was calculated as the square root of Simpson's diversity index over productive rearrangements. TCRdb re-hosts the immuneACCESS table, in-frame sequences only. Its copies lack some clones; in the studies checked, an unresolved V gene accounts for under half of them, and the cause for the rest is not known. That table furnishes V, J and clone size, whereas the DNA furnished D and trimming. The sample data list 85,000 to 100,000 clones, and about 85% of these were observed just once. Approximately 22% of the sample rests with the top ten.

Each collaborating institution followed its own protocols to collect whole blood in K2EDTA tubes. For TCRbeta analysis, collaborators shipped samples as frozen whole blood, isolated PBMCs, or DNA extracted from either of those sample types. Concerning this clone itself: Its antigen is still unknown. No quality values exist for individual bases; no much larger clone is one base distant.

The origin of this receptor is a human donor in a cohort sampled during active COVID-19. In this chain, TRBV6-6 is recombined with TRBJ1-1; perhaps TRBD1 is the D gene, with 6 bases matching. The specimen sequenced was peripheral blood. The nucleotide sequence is TGTGCCAGCCAGAGGACAGAGAACACTGAAGCTTTCTTT. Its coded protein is CASQRTENTEAFF.